A selection of T cell receptor beta chains follows, all from one sample in a study of shared clonotypes between healthy human individuals. Produced via immunoSEQ multiplex PCR; TCRdb's table is partial and in-frame only. The table has hundreds of thousands of clones, 95% seen once. The sequenced material came from naive CD8+ T cells sorted from blood. The receptors derive from a woman aged 25 to 39 in good health. The CDR3 runs from the conserved cysteine through the conserved F or W. Each record gives: D gene, V gene, J gene, clone size, CDR3 protein, CDR3 DNA. A D gene is named only where the DNA matches it firmly. Expanded clones are given a class, and other clones once, few, many or no size at all.

TRBD2	TRBV6-5	TRBJ2-5	once	CASSYSSGRGETQYF	TGTGCCAGCAGTTACTCGTCAGGGAGGGGCGAGACCCAGTACTTC
.	TRBV29-1	TRBJ2-7	.	CSVEGGRADYEQYF	TGCAGCGTTGAAGGGGGACGGGCTGACTACGAGCAGTACTTC
.	TRBV15	TRBJ2-5	once	CATRPTGTGETQYF	TGTGCCACCAGACCAACCGGGACGGGGGAGACCCAGTACTTC
TRBD2	TRBV4-2	TRBJ2-1	.	CASSSGLAGVDEQFF	TGTGCCAGCAGCTCGGGACTAGCGGGAGTTGATGAGCAGTTCTTC
.	TRBV28	TRBJ1-1	once	CASSFFTEAFF	TGTGCCAGCAGTTTCTTCACTGAAGCTTTCTTT
TRBD2	TRBV29-1	TRBJ2-1	.	CSVRRAGGNNEQFF	TGCAGCGTGAGGAGAGCGGGAGGAAATAATGAGCAGTTCTTC
TRBD1	TRBV2	TRBJ2-3	.	CASRARDRTDTQYF	TGTGCCAGCAGGGCTAGGGACAGGACAGATACGCAGTATTTT
TRBD2	TRBV9	TRBJ2-1	.	CASSVGAGLDEQFF	TGTGCCAGCAGCGTAGGAGCAGGACTAGATGAGCAGTTCTTC
.	TRBV28	TRBJ1-5	.	CAIAGPSYSNQPQHF	TGTGCCATCGCCGGACCTAGCTATAGCAATCAGCCCCAGCATTTT
.	TRBV9	TRBJ2-5	.	CASSVGGSQETQYF	TGTGCCAGCAGCGTAGGAGGTAGCCAAGAGACCCAGTACTTC
.	TRBV6-6	TRBJ2-7	.	CASSYASAYEQYF	TGTGCCAGCAGTTACGCTAGCGCCTACGAGCAGTACTTC
.	TRBV28	TRBJ1-2	.	CASSQRGVPNYGYTF	TGTGCCAGCAGTCAACGGGGGGTACCTAACTATGGCTACACCTTC
.	TRBV7-9	TRBJ1-1	few	CASSSSGTEAFF	TGTGCCAGCAGCTCGTCGGGCACTGAAGCTTTCTTT
.	TRBV28	TRBJ2-1	.	CASSLDWDIYNEQFF	TGTGCCAGCAGTTTAGACTGGGACATATACAATGAGCAGTTCTTC
.	TRBV27	TRBJ1-6	.	CASSFTGDFPLHF	TGTGCCAGCAGTTTCACCGGGGACTTTCCCCTCCACTTT
TRBD1	TRBV2	TRBJ1-4	.	CASSPGTDEKLFF	TGTGCCAGCAGCCCCGGGACAGATGAAAAACTGTTTTTT
TRBD2	TRBV4-2	TRBJ2-7	.	CASSPGGGYEQYF	TGTGCCAGCAGCCCCGGCGGGGGCTACGAGCAGTACTTC
.	TRBV2	TRBJ2-7	.	CASCFLLKGEQYF	TGTGCCAGCTGCTTTCTCCTGAAGGGCGAGCAGTACTTC
.	TRBV27	TRBJ2-3	.	CATGSTDTQYF	TGTGCCACCGGAAGCACAGATACGCAGTATTTT
.	TRBV5-8	TRBJ2-6	.	CASSPEGLGANVLTF	TGTGCCAGCAGCCCGGAGGGTTTAGGGGCCAACGTCCTGACTTTC
.	TRBV7-9	TRBJ2-7	.	CASSAGALNEQYF	TGTGCCAGCAGCGCCGGGGCGCTCAACGAGCAGTACTTC
TRBD1	TRBV19	TRBJ2-7	.	CASSIRGQGIYEQYF	TGTGCCAGTAGTATTCGGGGACAGGGGATATACGAGCAGTACTTC
.	TRBV29-1	TRBJ1-1	once	CSVGAGSANTEAFF	TGCAGCGTTGGGGCCGGGAGTGCGAACACTGAAGCTTTCTTT
.	TRBV27	TRBJ2-7	.	CASSWAGVGDYEQYF	TGTGCCAGCAGTTGGGCCGGGGTGGGGGACTACGAGCAGTACTTC
TRBD2	TRBV5-1	TRBJ2-7	.	CASSLAPYGPSGSSYEQYF	TGCGCCAGCAGCTTGGCCCCATACGGCCCTAGCGGGAGTTCTTACGAGCAGTACTTC
.	TRBV27	TRBJ2-7	.	CASSLSQDYEQYF	TGTGCCAGCAGTTTATCACAGGATTACGAGCAGTACTTC
TRBD2	TRBV4-1	TRBJ2-3	.	CASSLLGGDRTDTQYF	TGCGCCAGCAGCCTCCTGGGGGGGGACCGCACAGATACGCAGTATTTT
TRBD2	TRBV4-1	TRBJ2-1	.	CASRSSGRKNEQFF	TGCGCCAGCAGGAGTAGCGGGAGGAAGAATGAGCAGTTCTTC
TRBD1	TRBV2	TRBJ1-1	.	CASSVGGGNTEAFF	TGTGCCAGCAGTGTAGGAGGGGGCAACACTGAAGCTTTCTTT
.	TRBV6-1	TRBJ1-2	.	CASSVRDTSFYGYTF	TGTGCCAGCAGCGTACGGGACACCTCCTTCTATGGCTACACCTTC
.	TRBV7-2	TRBJ2-7	.	CASSFDRGTYEQYF	TGTGCCAGCAGCTTTGATAGGGGTACCTACGAGCAGTACTTC
.	TRBV19	TRBJ1-2	once	CASSSAGEGYTF	TGTGCCAGTAGTTCGGCAGGGGAAGGCTACACCTTC
.	TRBV9	TRBJ2-1	.	CASSVGSSRNEQFF	TGTGCCAGCAGCGTAGGATCTAGCCGAAATGAGCAGTTCTTC
TRBD1	TRBV7-2	TRBJ2-3	.	CASSHNRDRSTDTQYF	TGTGCCAGCAGCCACAACCGGGACAGAAGCACAGATACGCAGTATTTT
.	TRBV11-2	TRBJ2-7	.	CASSGDSPSYEQYF	TGTGCCAGCAGCGGGGATTCGCCTTCCTACGAGCAGTACTTC
.	TRBV11-2	TRBJ1-3	.	CASSAGTPHGNTIYF	TGTGCCAGCAGCGCCGGGACACCTCATGGAAACACCATATATTTT
.	TRBV5-6	TRBJ1-5	.	CASSLASRGWEPQHF	TGTGCCAGCAGCTTGGCCAGCCGGGGCTGGGAGCCCCAGCATTTT
TRBD2	TRBV7-9	TRBJ2-3	.	CASSLPGGSGSADTQYF	TGTGCCAGCAGCTTACCAGGTGGAAGCGGGAGTGCAGATACGCAGTATTTT
TRBD1	TRBV10-2	TRBJ2-1	once	CASSPGTGTYNEQFF	TGCGCCAGCAGCCCCGGGACAGGGACCTACAATGAGCAGTTCTTC
.	TRBV11-2	TRBJ2-7	.	CASSPGTWGEQYF	TGTGCCAGCAGCCCAGGAACATGGGGCGAGCAGTACTTC
.	TRBV21-1	TRBJ2-7	.	CASSKKGKNPPYEQYF	TGTGCCAGCAGCAAAAAGGGAAAAAACCCCCCCTACGAGCAGTACTTC
TRBD2	TRBV23-1	TRBJ2-7	.	CASSLEGLADYEQYF	TGCGCCAGCAGTCTAGAGGGACTAGCGGACTACGAGCAGTACTTC